These 24 T cell receptor beta chains were all obtained from the same sample, sequenced in a study of tumor and adjacent non-tumor tissue in lung cancer. No cell sorting was done before RNA was extracted from the tissue. More than 3 cm separated this lung sample from the edge of the tumor. TCRbeta libraries were built with three rounds of nested PCR, modified from ARM-PCR. TCRdb processed the multiplex PCR reads anew with MiXCR; each CDR3 protein has one entry. The sample lists more than 55,000 distinct CDR3 sequences, 75% to 85% seen once, with 40% to 50% in the top ten. Input material: distant non-tumor lung tissue. The receptors here all came from a man aged 60 to 75 with non-small cell lung cancer.

About this clonotype: Germline and junction disagree at one end, which may indicate a read error. The chain recombines TRBV12-3 or TRBV12-4 with TRBJ2-1; 7 bases line up with TRBD2. The CDR3 is 14 amino acids. The CDR3 here is CASSFGGGAYEQFF. In nucleotides, the CDR3 is TGTGCTAGCAGTTTTGGCGGGGGAGCCTATGAGCAGTTCTTC.

Regarding this clonotype: The germline gene is not matched at one end of the junction; a read error may be the cause. DNA for the CDR3: TGCGCCAGCAGTCAAGGGTACAATGAACACTTCTTC. This encodes CASSQGYNEHFF. The rearrangement joins TRBV4-1 to TRBJ2-1; the D is unclear. Germline values: CDR1 MGHRA, CDR2 YSYEKL. This CDR3 spans 12 amino acids.

In this sample, this clonotype turned up a few times. V gene TRBV19 combines with J gene TRBJ2-4, with D unclear. The CDR3 totals 16 residues. The V end lost 3 bases, the J end lost 1 base, and 13 bases lay between the germline ends. Germline values: CDR1 LNHDA, CDR2 SQIVND (reference sequence). CDR3 residues: CASSITALRAKNIQYF. CDR3 nucleotides: TGTGCCAGTAGTATTACCGCCTTAAGGGCCAAAAACATTCAGTACTTC.

The chain recombines TRBV6-5 with TRBJ2-6, with TRBD1 matching over 11 bases. CDR1 is MNHEY, CDR2 SVGAGI, per germline. The CDR3 spans 20 residues. The junction had 16 bases not matched to a gene; V was cut back by 5 bases and J by 4 bases. CDR3 nucleotides: TGTGCCAGCAGTCACTTCCTAAGGACAGGGGGCGCGTTGGGGGCCAACGTCCTGACTTTC. Encoded protein: CASSHFLRTGGALGANVLTF.

As for this clonotype: One junction end disagrees with the germline gene, perhaps due to a read error. This chain joins TRBV29-1 and TRBJ2-3; D is perhaps TRBD1 (6 bases). Germline V gives CDR1 SQVTM, CDR2 ANQGSEA. The length of the CDR3 is 13 residues. The CDR3 DNA is TGCAACGTTAATCAGGGGACCGCAGATACGCAGTATTTT. Encoded protein: CNVNQGTADTQYF.

On this clonotype: An end of the junction differs from the germline gene, which may be a read error. V gene TRBV28 combines with J gene TRBJ2-3; tentative D call: TRBD1 (6 bases). The length of the CDR3 is 14 residues. Germline-derived CDR1 and CDR2 are MDHEN and SYDVKM. The CDR3 nucleotides are TGTGCTAGCAACACCCAGGGGAGCGCAGATACGCAGTATTTT. Residues: CASNTQGSADTQYF.

On this clonotype itself: The junction shows a germline mismatch at one end, possibly a read error. This chain links TRBV12-3 or TRBV12-4 with TRBJ2-7; 12 nucleotides align to TRBD2. This CDR3 region has 14 residues. The CDR3 loop reads CPSSLLAGGGDQYF. The CDR3 DNA sequence: TGTCCCAGCAGTTTACTAGCGGGAGGAGGCGACCAGTACTTC.

In regard to this clonotype: At one end, the junction sequence differs from germline, possibly due to a read error. The chain combines TRBV7-8 with TRBJ2-1; TRBD1 is a possible D gene (6 bases). CDR3 length equals 15 residues. Germline V CDR1 and CDR2: SGHVS, FQNEAQ. CDR3 amino acids: CASSLEWDNYSEQFF. CDR3 coding DNA: TGTGCCAGCAGCTTAGAGTGGGACAACTACAGTGAGCAGTTCTTC.

V gene TRBV13 combines with J gene TRBJ2-1; 7 bases agree with TRBD2. V was pared by 5 bases and J by 0 bases, with 13 bases of the junction left unmatched. Germline V lookup: CDR1 PRHDT, CDR2 FYEKMQ (reference sequence). The CDR3 spans 18 residues. The CDR3 sequence is CASSLGLPYRSSYNEQFF. In nucleotides, the CDR3 is TGTGCCAGCAGCCTGGGACTACCCTACCGCAGCTCCTACAATGAGCAGTTCTTC.

Points on this clonotype: The junction differs from germline at one of its ends, possibly a read error. V gene TRBV28 combines with J gene TRBJ1-5; no clear D gene. This CDR3 region has 14 residues. Per the germline V gene, CDR1 is MDHEN and CDR2 is SYDVKM. The CDR3 sequence: CASNLSGSNQSQLF. For the CDR3, the DNA is TGTGCCAGCAATCTCTCGGGAAGCAATCAGTCCCAGCTTTTT.

This clonotype came up once. A much larger clone lies one base from this, so it may be a read error. The V and J genes are TRBV7-8 and TRBJ1-4; the D is unclear. Germline V CDR1 and CDR2: SGHVS, FQNEAQ. The CDR3 sequence is 16 residues long. The CDR3: CPSSLGQFATNEKLFF. The CDR3 coding sequence is TGTCCCAGCAGCTTAGGGCAGTTTGCAACTAATGAAAAACTGTTTTTT.

This chain links TRBV29-1 with TRBJ2-2; D might be TRBD1 or TRBD2, each matching 5 bases. V was pared by 7 bases and J by 10 bases, with 22 bases between. The CDR3 extends over 14 amino acids. CDR1 and CDR2 from the germline V gene are SQVTM and ANQGSEA. This CDR3 reads CSAYPRVGDVELFF. The CDR3 coding sequence is TGCAGCGCCTACCCCAGAGTCGGGGACGTGGAGCTGTTTTTT.

About this clonotype itself: The CDR3 ends on some other residue instead of the conserved phenylalanine or tryptophan, so this is likely a read error. This chain uses TRBV7-8 with TRBJ2-7, with D perhaps matching TRBD1 or TRBD2 (5 bases each). CDR1 and CDR2 from the germline V gene are SGHVS and FQNEAQ. CDR3 size: 16 residues. The CDR3 protein is CTSSFSGDLKTYEQYL. In DNA, the CDR3 is TGTACCAGCAGCTTTTCCGGGGACCTCAAGACGTACGAGCAGTACTTA.

This clonotype was recorded once. Germline and junction disagree at one end, which may indicate a read error. The rearrangement links TRBV11-2 to TRBJ2-7; D gene ambiguous. The CDR3 spans 18 residues. Germline V gene lookup returns CDR1 SGHAT and CDR2 FQNNGV. Written as DNA, the CDR3 is TGTGCCAGCAGCTTAAATGAATCCGCACCCCCCGGCTACTACGAACAGTACTTC. Its translation is CASSLNESAPPGYYEQYF.

This clonotype was counted only a few times. A much larger clonotype is one base distant, so this may be a read error. V usage is TRBV20-1 and J usage is TRBJ2-5, with TRBD2 identical over 14 bases. The CDR3 is 16 residues long. V trimming: 3 bases; J trimming: 7 bases; junction bases outside the gene matches: 10. CDR1 is DFQATT, CDR2 SNEGSKA, per germline (reference sequence). The CDR3 DNA follows: TGCAGTGCTAGCCCTCTGACTAGCGGGAGGGGAGGGACCCAGTACTTC. This translates into CSASPLTSGRGGTQYF.

The V call is TRBV29-1, the J call TRBJ2-7; TRBD1 aligns across 9 bases. The CDR3 length is 15 residues. V lost 8 bases and J lost 7; bases outside the gene matches: 18. Germline-derived CDR1 and CDR2 are SQVTM and ANQGSEA. This CDR3 reads CSIGDTQGAAREQYF. The DNA for the CDR3 is TGCAGCATTGGGGATACACAGGGGGCTGCTAGGGAGCAGTACTTC.

With regard to this clonotype: With a much larger clone just one base away, this may be a read error. The V gene is TRBV20-1, the J gene TRBJ2-2, with 7 bases identical to TRBD1. The trim removed 0 bases at V and 0 bases at J, leaving 10 bases unmatched. Germline values: CDR1 DFQATT, CDR2 SNEGSKA (reference sequence). The CDR3 is 18 residues long. The chain's CDR3 is CSARDGFVTGTNTGELFF. CDR3 in DNA: TGCAGTGCTAGAGATGGGTTTGTGACAGGGACGAACACCGGGGAGCTGTTTTTT.

The chain couples TRBV19 to TRBJ2-5, with D perhaps TRBD1 or TRBD2 (5 bases each). This CDR3 is 13 amino acids long. The germline CDR1 and CDR2 sequences are LNHDA and SQIVND (reference sequence). The germline V and J ends were trimmed by 4 bases and 2 bases, with 8 bases remaining between them. DNA for the CDR3: TGTGCCAGTAGTAGGGACGGACAAGAGACCCAGTACTTC. This encodes CASSRDGQETQYF.

This clonotype was seen at least ten times. The chain employs TRBV5-4 and TRBJ2-7, with TRBD2 matching 7 bases. With 2 bases clipped from V and 5 bases from J, the junction kept 4 bases outside the gene matches. The CDR3 covers 13 residues. The V gene's germline CDR1 is SGHNT and CDR2 YYREEE (reference sequence). The CDR3 region has the DNA TGTGCCAGCAGCTTTGCGGGAGCTCACGAGCAGTACTTC. Translated, it gives CASSFAGAHEQYF.

This clonotype showed up many times. The V and J genes are TRBV5-1 and TRBJ2-2, with D perhaps being TRBD1 or TRBD2 (5 bases each). With 4 bases removed from V and 1 base from J, the gap between germline ends came to 11 bases. Germline CDR1 is SGHRS and CDR2 is YFSETQ. The CDR3 has 15 residues. This chain's CDR3 is CASSRGPLNTGELFF. Written as DNA, the CDR3 is TGCGCCAGCAGCCGGGGACCCTTGAACACCGGGGAGCTGTTTTTT.

With regard to this clonotype: One end of the junction varies from germline; a read error may be responsible. The rearrangement joins TRBV29-1 to TRBJ2-7; D perhaps matches TRBD1 (5 bases). CDR3 length: 12 residues. Germline-derived CDR1 and CDR2 are SQVTM and ANQGSEA. Here the CDR3 reads CRVGHTSYEQYF. CDR3 nucleotides: TGCCGCGTTGGACATACCTCCTACGAGCAGTACTTC.

This chain connects TRBV6-5 to TRBJ2-1; D ambiguous. The V gene lost 6 bases and the J gene lost 0 bases, with 6 bases spanning the gap. The CDR3 spans 13 residues. In germline, CDR1 is MNHEY, CDR2 SVGAGI. The CDR3 sequence: CASSTASYNEQFF. The CDR3 bases are TGTGCCAGCAGCACGGCCTCCTACAATGAGCAGTTCTTC.

This clonotype turned up a few times. The chain carries TRBV7-2 and TRBJ2-1; TRBD2 is a possible D gene (6 bases). V lost 4 bases to trimming and J lost 7 bases, with 14 bases between them. The CDR3 covers 14 residues. Germline CDR1 SGHTA, CDR2 FQGNSA. This CDR3 is CASSYGLPRNEQFF. DNA for the CDR3: TGTGCCAGCAGCTACGGACTACCACGGAATGAGCAGTTCTTC. Based on the CDR3 plus reference TRBV7-2 and TRBJ2-1, the full variable domain is GAGVSQSPSNKVTEKGKDVELRCDPISGHTALYWYRQSLGQGLEFLIYFQGNSAPDKSGLPSDRFSAERTGGSVSTLTIQRTQQEDSAVYLCASSYGLPRNEQFFGPGTRLTVL.

As regards this clonotype: A clone one base away is much larger, so this may be a read error. The chain carries TRBV12-3 or TRBV12-4 and TRBJ1-4; 7 nucleotides line up with TRBD1. The CDR3 loop spans 15 amino acids. The CDR3 here is CASSLGLRGNEKVFF. The CDR3, as DNA: TGTGCCAGCAGTTTAGGGCTCAGGGGGAACGAAAAAGTGTTTTTT.